This entry lists 17 T cell receptor beta chains sequenced from one sample in a study of PD-L1 blockade in urothelial cancer. The method was immunoSEQ multiplex PCR; TCRdb's version includes in-frame clones alone and lacks a portion of them. The sample consists of more than 85,000 clones, about 91% of them appearing once. The sample consisted of PBMCs, taken around atezolizumab (anti-PD-L1) treatment. All receptors come from a woman at least 80 years old with urothelial cancer.

The count of this clone is one. The chain carries TRBV5-1 and TRBJ2-7; the D gene is possibly TRBD1 (6 bases). The germline V gene has CDR1 SGHRS and CDR2 YFSETQ. With 2 bases removed from V and 0 bases from J, the gap between germline ends came to 15 bases. The CDR3 spans 16 residues. CDR3 sequence reads: CASSLSLQGSSYEQYF. In DNA, the CDR3 is TGCGCCAGCAGCTTAAGCCTACAGGGAAGCTCCTACGAGCAGTACTTC. The entire variable domain, with the rest obtained from reference TRBV5-1 and TRBJ2-7, is as follows: KAGVTQTPRYLIKTRGQQVTLSCSPISGHRSVSWYQQTPGQGLQFLFEYFSETQRNKGNFPGRFSGRQFSNSRSEMNVSTLELGDSALYLCASSLSLQGSSYEQYFGPGTRLTVT.

V gene TRBV7-9 combines with J gene TRBJ2-7; 14 bases are shared with TRBD2. This CDR3 spans 16 amino acids. CDR1 and CDR2 from the germline V gene are SEHNR and FQNEAQ (reference sequence). The ends lost 1 base at V and 4 bases at J; junction bases unmatched: 3. CDR3 coding DNA: TGTGCCAGCAGCTTAGTTGGGACTAGCGGGAGATACGAGCAGTACTTC. As protein: CASSLVGTSGRYEQYF.

This chain connects TRBV6-1 to TRBJ1-4, with D perhaps TRBD1 (6 bases). Germline V lookup: CDR1 MNHNS, CDR2 SASEGT. The CDR3 runs to 15 residues. The V end lost 6 bases, the J end lost 0 bases, and 11 bases lay between the germline ends. The CDR3 region has the DNA TGTGCCAGCAGCGCCGACAGGTCAACTAATGAAAAACTGTTTTTT. Its protein is CASSADRSTNEKLFF.

This sequence joins TRBV19 and TRBJ1-5, with 7 bases lining up with TRBD1. Trimming at V came to 4 bases and at J to 6 bases, leaving 9 bases not matched to a gene. CDR1 LNHDA and CDR2 SQIVND come from the germline V gene (reference sequence). The CDR3 length is 15 residues. The CDR3 sequence is CASSTRQGSGQPQHF. The CDR3 DNA follows: TGTGCCAGTAGTACCAGACAGGGATCGGGTCAGCCCCAGCATTTT.

For the CDR3, the DNA is TGTGCCAGCAGCCCCCAGGGTACCTCTGGAAACACCATATATTTT. It translates to CASSPQGTSGNTIYF. This chain uses TRBV5-4 with TRBJ1-3; D possibly corresponds to TRBD1 (5 bases). Germline CDR1 and CDR2: SGHNT and YYREEE (reference sequence). The CDR3 contains 15 residues. V lost 4 bases and J lost 0, with 11 bases in between. Based on the CDR3 plus reference TRBV5-4 and TRBJ1-3, the full variable domain is ETGVTQSPTHLIKTRGQQVTLRCSSQSGHNTVSWYQQALGQGPQFIFQYYREEENGRGNFPPRFSGLQFPNYSSELNVNALELDDSALYLCASSPQGTSGNTIYFGEGSWLTVV.

This sequence joins TRBV7-3 and TRBJ2-5; TRBD2 matches at 8 bases. There are 13 residues in the CDR3. Germline-derived CDR1 and CDR2 are SGHTA and FQGTGA. Germline trimming cut 4 bases from V and 6 bases from J; bases unmatched to any gene: 4. The CDR3 here is CASSSGGAKTQYF. Here the CDR3 DNA reads TGTGCCAGCAGCTCGGGGGGGGCAAAGACCCAGTACTTC.

This chain connects TRBV5-4 to TRBJ2-3; D possibly corresponds to TRBD1 (6 bases). V shed 0 bases and J shed 1 base, with 12 bases lying between them. CDR1 and CDR2 (germline): SGHNT, YYREEE (reference sequence). The CDR3 runs 16 residues. CDR3 loop: CASSLARGSGTDTQYF. CDR3 bases: TGTGCCAGCAGCTTGGCCAGGGGAAGTGGCACAGATACGCAGTATTTT.

The chain has TRBV9 and TRBJ2-3; TRBD2 aligns across 7 bases. V was pared by 4 bases and J by 5 bases, with 7 bases of the junction left unmatched. This CDR3 is built from 14 residues. CDR1 and CDR2 (germline): SGDLS, YYNGEE. The CDR3 reads CASSPDRGRDTQYF. In DNA form, the CDR3 reads TGTGCCAGCAGCCCCGACCGCGGGAGAGATACGCAGTATTTT.

V is TRBV18 and J is TRBJ2-1; 8 nucleotides line up with TRBD2. The germline V gene encodes CDR1 KGHSH and CDR2 LQKENI. The length of the CDR3 is 18 residues. V was clipped by 3 bases and J by 0 bases; unmatched bases: 10. This CDR3 reads CASSPNLRTSGSYNEQFF. In DNA form, the CDR3 reads TGTGCCAGCTCACCGAATTTGCGCACTAGCGGCTCCTACAATGAGCAGTTCTTC.

The genes are TRBV6-5 and TRBJ1-1, with TRBD1 as a possible D gene (6 bases). The CDR3 sequence is 12 residues long. Germline CDR1 MNHEY, CDR2 SVGAGI. V was pared by 9 bases and J by 4 bases, with 12 bases between. The CDR3 is CASREGVTEAFF. The CDR3 nucleotides read TGTGCCAGTAGGGAGGGGGTCACTGAAGCTTTCTTT.

The J gene is TRBJ2-6, the V gene TRBV28; 11 bases map to TRBD2. CDR3 size: 17 residues. Germline CDR1 reads MDHEN; CDR2 reads SYDVKM. J gave up 0 bases and V 7 bases, and 5 bases lay outside the gene matches. The CDR3 coding sequence is TGTGCCAGCATCCTGACTAGCGGGATCTCTGGGGCCAACGTCCTGACTTTC. Protein sequence: CASILTSGISGANVLTF.

This sequence joins TRBV27 and TRBJ2-6, with D tentatively TRBD1 (5 bases). Germline V CDR1 and CDR2: MNHEY, SMNVEV (reference sequence). This CDR3 comprises 16 residues. Trimming left V 3 bases short and J 2 bases short, with 11 bases between. The CDR3 nucleotides read TGTGCCAGCAGTTTGGGAATGACAGCTGGGGCCAACGTCCTGACTTTC. Translating gives CASSLGMTAGANVLTF.

The rearrangement links TRBV5-1 to TRBJ1-3; 9 positions agree with TRBD1. After removal of 7 bases from V and 2 bases from J, the junction contained 4 bases not matched to a gene. The CDR3 loop spans 14 amino acids. In germline, CDR1 is SGHRS, CDR2 YFSETQ. The CDR3 sequence: CASLWDRAGNTIYF. CDR3 coding DNA: TGCGCCAGCCTTTGGGACAGGGCTGGAAACACCATATATTTT.

The rearrangement links TRBV5-1 to TRBJ2-1; weak D call: TRBD1 (5 bases). Trimming cost V 4 bases and J 5 bases, with 25 bases left between them. The CDR3 is 18 amino acids. Germline assignment: CDR1 SGHRS and CDR2 YFSETQ. This chain's CDR3 is CASSPGPRQSRDNNEQFF. The DNA of the CDR3 is TGCGCCAGCAGCCCTGGCCCCCGACAGTCAAGAGACAACAATGAGCAGTTCTTC.

The CDR3 coding sequence is TGTGCCAGCCAGACAGGGAGCAATCAGCCCCAGCATTTT. Translated, it gives CASQTGSNQPQHF. The chain joins TRBV27 to TRBJ1-5; 7 bases align to TRBD1. CDR1 and CDR2 (germline): MNHEY, SMNVEV (reference sequence). The V gene end was trimmed by 8 bases and the J gene end by 1 base; junction bases not matched to a gene: 2. This CDR3 has 13 amino acids.

The V gene is TRBV11-3, the J gene TRBJ1-1; D is possibly TRBD1 (6 bases). V lost 5 bases to trimming and J lost 8 bases, with 18 bases between them. The V gene's germline CDR1 is SGHNT and CDR2 YENEEA. The length of the CDR3 is 14 residues. CDR3 nucleotides: TGTGCCAGCAGCCAACACCGGGGGGCCAAAGAAGCTTTCTTT. It is translated as CASSQHRGAKEAFF.

V usage is TRBV19 and J usage is TRBJ1-1; 9 nucleotides line up with TRBD1. The CDR3 contains 13 residues. The V and J ends lost 11 bases and 3 bases, in that order; junction bases with no gene match: 7. Germline loops: CDR1 LNHDA, CDR2 SQIVND (reference sequence). The DNA for the CDR3 is TGTGCCTGCCGGGACAGGGTTGACACTGAAGCTTTCTTT. This sequence encodes CACRDRVDTEAFF.